This T cell receptor beta chain was obtained from a study of CD8 T cells in Susac syndrome (dated by TCRdb to the late 2010s). A note on the overall study: Among the sequenced Susac syndrome patients, five or six had clinically active disease and eight were in clinical remission. At blood withdrawal, Susac syndrome patients were therapy-naive, treated with corticosteroids (with IVIg additionally given to some), or treated with IVIg alone. The study used repertoire sequencing to test whether antigen drove CD8+ T cell activation and differentiation in Susac syndrome.

Summary of the overall study and its limitations: In the CD4+ T cell repertoire of Susac syndrome patients, clonal expansion was not detected. The number of individuals in the TCR sequencing and HLA analysis was acknowledged as relatively small.

This clonotype has only one observation. The antigen this receptor binds is unknown. Nothing much larger sits one base from this clone, and base qualities are not available. One read provides weak support. From a lookup of the germline V gene, CDR1 and CDR2 are SGDLS and YYNGEE. The CDR3 runs 15 amino acids, cysteine and phenylalanine included. Kept here is only the CDR3 DNA, which spans 45 bases and is read in frame from base 1. V lost 4 bases and J lost 0 bases; the stretch between them is 13 bases long. RNA was extracted using the RNeasy kit, and roughly 0.5 to 1 microgram was reverse transcribed with random hexamers. The immunoSEQ multiplex PCR assay, covering 54 Vbeta and 13 Jbeta segments, was used to amplify TCR beta CDR3 regions. To correct PCR amplification bias, a synthetic template baseline was used for both primer optimization and computational correction. The authors' pipeline ran thus. Reads were annotated to V, D and J genes per IMGT and analyzed with immunoSEQ Analyzer, keeping only productive sequences. Clonality was calculated as one minus the Shannon entropy normalized by log2 of the number of productive unique sequences. Public and private clones were assessed among the 100 most prevalent clones of each patient and control. Clones were defined as Susac-specific if absent from the healthy and MS cohorts, from approximately 1,100 published viral clones and from other ImmuneACCESS disease sequences. TCRdb redid the processing of the public reads, applying fastp at Q25 and MiXCR, and retained in-frame beta chains. Each CDR3 protein gets just one entry, which takes the most common genes and DNA from the rows behind it. These V and J calls derive from TCRdb rather than the authors' analysis. The sample table shows over 150,000 distinct CDR3 sequences, and roughly 95% are seen once. The ten largest clones capture around 0.12% of the sample.

Peripheral blood CD8+ and CD4+ T cells from healthy donors, Susac syndrome patients and multiple sclerosis patients were profiled by high-throughput TCR beta sequencing. The Susac syndrome patients fulfilled recently defined diagnostic criteria for either definite or probable disease. Bulk CD8+ and CD4+ T cells were purified by magnetic negative isolation, whereas CD8+ TEMRA cells were enriched by FACS. Blood was collected in EDTA tubes and processed within 24 hours, with PBMCs isolated through density gradient centrifugation. PBMCs intended for TCR sequencing were cryopreserved in liquid nitrogen and thawed later in a water bath at 37 degrees C. Purity of sorted or isolated CD4+, CD8+ and CD8+ TEMRA cells was at least 90%.

This TCR came from a human donor with Susac syndrome. The sequencing sample was made of CD4+ T cells from PBMCs. The chain uses TRBV9 and TRBJ1-2; the D gene is perhaps TRBD1, on 6 matching bases. CDR3 protein: CASSLRDTSNYGYTF. The DNA sequence is as follows: TGTGCCAGCAGCCTCCGGGACACCTCTAACTATGGCTACACCTTC. The CDR3 plus the reference TRBV9 and TRBJ1-2 genes for the other parts give the full variable domain: DSGVTQTPKHLITATGQRVTLRCSPRSGDLSVYWYQQSLDQGLQFLIQYYNGEERAKGNILERFSAQQFPDLHSELNLSSLELGDSALYFCASSLRDTSNYGYTFGSGTRLTVV.